The 13 T cell receptor beta chains below come from one sample, sequenced in a study of metastatic and nonmetastatic thyroid tumors. All patients reached thyroid surgery having received no treatment beforehand. TCRdb re-called clones via MiXCR from the PCR reads. Of about 40,000 clones listed, 16% are singletons. The sequenced sample was blood. These receptor sequences come from a female donor with papillary thyroid cancer or a benign thyroid nodule (not recorded which). Some clones in this sample may be carry-over from other donors' samples.

This clone was recorded many times. This may stem from a read error, because a much larger clone lies one nucleotide away. This specimen includes other DNA sequences encoding the same CDR3. The CDR3 nucleotides are TGCAGTGCTAGAGATGCCCCTCAGGGGAATCCCTATGGCTACACCTTT. It is translated as CSARDAPQGNPYGYTF. The V call is TRBV20-1, the J call TRBJ1-2, with D perhaps matching TRBD1 (6 bases). The germline CDR1 and CDR2 sequences are DFQATT and SNEGSKA (reference sequence). The CDR3 runs 16 residues.

The table lists this clone with many counts. The chain couples TRBV12-3 or TRBV12-4 to TRBJ2-3, with D possibly being TRBD1 (5 bases). V dropped 3 bases and J dropped 2 bases, with 9 bases sitting between them. The CDR3 contains 14 residues. The CDR3 region is CASSFDSYTDTQYF. The DNA for the CDR3 is TGTGCCAGCAGTTTCGACAGTTACACAGATACGCAGTATTTT.

This clone was counted at least ten times. This sequence joins TRBV7-3 and TRBJ2-2; D unclear. Germline values: CDR1 SGHTA, CDR2 FQGTGA. The germline V and J ends were trimmed by 6 bases and 0 bases, with 8 bases remaining between them. CDR3 length: 14 residues. In DNA form, the CDR3 reads TGTGCCAGCAGTCCAAAATCGAACACCGGGGAGCTGTTTTTT. Its translation is CASSPKSNTGELFF.

The V call is TRBV11-2, the J call TRBJ1-2; 8 positions match TRBD1. The CDR3 runs to 18 residues. J was trimmed by 3 bases and V by 5 bases; bases with no gene match: 17. Germline CDR1 and CDR2: SGHAT and FQNNGV. CDR3 nucleotides: TGTGCCAGCAGCACACCGCGGACAGGGACTACGCGGCACTATGGCTACACCTTC. This translates into CASSTPRTGTTRHYGYTF. The full variable domain, completed using reference TRBV11-2 and TRBJ1-2, is EAGVAQSPRYKIIEKRQSVAFWCNPISGHATLYWYQQILGQGPKLLIQFQNNGVVDDSQLPKDRFSAERLKGVDSTLKIQPAKLEDSAVYLCASSTPRTGTTRHYGYTFGSGTRLTVV.

J is TRBJ1-5 and V is TRBV6-2 or TRBV6-3; D gene unclear. The CDR3 length is 16 residues. Germline V gene lookup returns CDR1 MNHEY and CDR2 SVGEGT. Trimming took 4 bases from V and 0 from J, leaving 13 bases between them. The CDR3 DNA reads as TGTGCCAGCAGTTCTCCAGTGCCCTATAGCAATCAGCCCCAGCATTTT. The encoded protein is CASSSPVPYSNQPQHF.

At least ten counts were recorded for this clone. This chain connects TRBV4-2 to TRBJ1-4; D may be TRBD1 (5 bases). Trimming shortened V by 4 bases and J by 0 bases, and 9 bases separated the two germline ends. Germline V gene data show CDR1 as LGHNA and CDR2 as YNFKEQ. The CDR3 is 15 amino acids. CDR3 nucleotides: TGTGCCAGCAGCCCTCAGGGAGCAACTAATGAAAAACTGTTTTTT. Translated: CASSPQGATNEKLFF.

This clone has at least ten counts. This chain joins TRBV7-3 and TRBJ2-7; 7 bases are shared with TRBD2. From germline, CDR1 is SGHTA and CDR2 FQGTGA. V lost 1 base to trimming and J lost 6 bases; unmatched junction nucleotides: 3. The CDR3 extends over 13 amino acids. In DNA, the CDR3 is TGTGCCAGCAGCTTAAACGGGAGGAGCGAGCAGTACTTC. This encodes CASSLNGRSEQYF.

This clone was recorded many times. The CDR3 reads CASRPGPDSNQPQHF. The DNA of the CDR3 is TGTGCCAGCCGTCCGGGACCGGATAGCAATCAGCCCCAGCATTTT. The chain uses TRBV6-1 and TRBJ1-5; maybe TRBD1 (5 bases). Trimming removed 8 bases from V and 0 bases from J, with 14 bases in between. Germline-derived CDR1 and CDR2 are MNHNS and SASEGT. The CDR3 runs to 15 residues.

This clone was recorded at least ten times. The genes are TRBV29-1 and TRBJ1-4; D unclear. Trimming pared 7 bases from V and 8 bases from J, leaving 14 bases between. There are 12 residues in the CDR3. Looked up from germline, CDR1 is SQVTM and CDR2 is ANQGSEA. CDR3 in amino acids: CSAWTHNEKLFF. CDR3 sequence (DNA): TGCAGCGCCTGGACCCATAACGAAAAACTGTTTTTT.

This clone was recorded a few times. This rearrangement joins TRBV12-3 or TRBV12-4 to TRBJ2-7, with 11 nucleotides matching TRBD1. The CDR3 loop spans 14 amino acids. V dropped 3 bases and J dropped 6; count of bases not matched to a gene: 4. CDR3 nucleotides: TGTGCCAGCAGTTTGGACAGGGGGCGCCTCGAGCAGTACTTC. Encoded protein: CASSLDRGRLEQYF.

By sample fraction, this clone is medium-sized. The rearrangement links TRBV7-8 to TRBJ2-7, with 8 bases fitting TRBD1. CDR1 and CDR2 (germline): SGHVS, FQNEAQ. This CDR3 contains 13 residues. V gave up 7 bases and J gave up 6 bases; unmatched junction bases: 8. CDR3 coding DNA: TGTGCCAGCATCGCGACAGGGGCGGGCGAGCAGTACTTC. The encoded protein is CASIATGAGEQYF.

The sample holds many counts of this clone. The V call is TRBV12-3 or TRBV12-4, the J call TRBJ2-5; 12 bases align to TRBD1. The CDR3 loop spans 15 amino acids. Trimming cost V 5 bases and J 5 bases; bases outside gene matches: 6. The CDR3 sequence is CASSTGTGGLETQYF. Here the CDR3 DNA reads TGTGCCAGCAGTACCGGGACAGGGGGCTTGGAGACCCAGTACTTC.

The rearrangement links TRBV28 to TRBJ2-1, with D possibly TRBD1 on 6 matching bases. The CDR3 is made up of 19 amino acids. Trimming took 7 bases from V and 4 from J, leaving 29 bases between them. Germline CDR1 is MDHEN and CDR2 is SYDVKM. CDR3 protein: CASILGLTRQARMYNEQFF. DNA for the CDR3: TGTGCCAGCATCCTAGGTCTTACGAGACAGGCTCGAATGTACAATGAGCAGTTCTTC. The variable domain in full, with the rest retrieved from reference TRBV28 and TRBJ2-1, is DVKVTQSSRYLVKRTGEKVFLECVQDMDHENMFWYRQDPGLGLRLIYFSYDVKMKEKGDIPEGYSVSREKKERFSLILESASTNQTSMYLCASILGLTRQARMYNEQFFGPGTRLTVL.